This is a list of T cell receptor beta chains from one sample in a study of human T cells and chemical hapten exposure. Using its own MiXCR run on the RACE reads, TCRdb lists one record per CDR3 protein. This table holds about 340,000 distinct CDR3 sequences, around 7% found once. Material: whole blood, obtained in connection with sensitization to the hapten diphenylcyclopropenone (DPC). The source of these receptors is a woman between 18 and 30 years old with alopecia areata. Some clones in this sample may be carry-over from other donors' samples. Each CDR3 is given without its conserved first and last residue.

>TRBV5-1
ASSTITGSPYEQY
>TRBV7-3
ASSQRQGVTQY
>TRBV3-1
ASSTLSGTNEKLF
>TRBV20-1
SAPAPANTEAF
>TRBV21-1
ASKSDTQY
>TRBV6-5
ASVPRGGSYGYT
>TRBV20-1
SARFGTSGGAETQY
>TRBV11-2
ASRSPGVQDTQY
>TRBV20-1
SARSRPLLSYEQY
>TRBV20-1
SARDLAGMNTEAF
>TRBV12-3/TRBV12-4
ASSLASGGYNEQF
>TRBV27
ASSYTDSDEQY
>TRBV18
ASSPPTGGRTEAF
>TRBV28
ASSFPALGNQPQH
>TRBV11-2
ASRISGGFGELF
>TRBV10-3
AISERVGTDDNSPLH
>TRBV9
ASTKGSSNNSPLH
>TRBV15
ATSTRDRLIYTQY
>TRBV7-2
ASTRILYDTQY
>TRBV5-1
ASSPGLAGPTDTQY
>TRBV7-2
ASSADRAGSPLH
>TRBV12-3/TRBV12-4
ASRPGAGRETQY
>TRBV20-1
SARSTGYYEQY
>TRBV20-1
SAHGTGGSGYT
>TRBV4-1
ASSQGLVHLQGMQY
>TRBV11-2
ASRSHTGVQETQY
>TRBV1
TSRAVTSTDTQY
>TRBV4-3
ASSQVGAGNYEQY
>TRBV7-6
AVSPGGESPLH
>TRBV7-2
ASSPMAQSQETQY
>TRBV29-1
SVEDTVDYGYT
>TRBV5-1
ASSSGTGREGYT
>TRBV4-3
ASSQETGTEAF